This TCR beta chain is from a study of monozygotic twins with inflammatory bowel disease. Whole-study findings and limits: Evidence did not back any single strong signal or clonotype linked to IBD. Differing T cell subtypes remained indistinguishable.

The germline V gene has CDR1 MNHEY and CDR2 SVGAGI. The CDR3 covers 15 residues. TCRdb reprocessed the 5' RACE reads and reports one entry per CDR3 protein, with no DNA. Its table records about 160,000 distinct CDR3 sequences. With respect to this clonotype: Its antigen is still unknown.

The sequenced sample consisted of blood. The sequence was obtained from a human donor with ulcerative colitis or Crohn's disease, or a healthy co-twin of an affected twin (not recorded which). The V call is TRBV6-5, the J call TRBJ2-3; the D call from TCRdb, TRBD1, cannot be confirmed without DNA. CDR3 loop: CASSYEQWGTDTQYF.